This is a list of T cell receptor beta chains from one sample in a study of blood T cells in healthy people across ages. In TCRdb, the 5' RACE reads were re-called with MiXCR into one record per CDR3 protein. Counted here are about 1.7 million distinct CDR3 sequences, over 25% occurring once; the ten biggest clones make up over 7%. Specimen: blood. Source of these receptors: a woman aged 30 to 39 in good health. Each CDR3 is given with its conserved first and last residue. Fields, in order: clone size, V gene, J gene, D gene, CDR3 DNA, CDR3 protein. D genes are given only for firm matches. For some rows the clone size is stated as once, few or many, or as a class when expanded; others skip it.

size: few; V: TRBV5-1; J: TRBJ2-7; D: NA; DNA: TGCGCCAGCAGCTTGGCGGACGCAGGCTACGAGCAGTACTTC; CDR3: CASSLADAGYEQYF
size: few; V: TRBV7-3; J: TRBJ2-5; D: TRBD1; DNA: TGTGCCAGCAGCCTTGCCGGGACAGGAATCGAGACCCAGTACTTC; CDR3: CASSLAGTGIETQYF
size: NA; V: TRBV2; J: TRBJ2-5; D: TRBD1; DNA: TGTGCCAGCAGTGAGTGGCAGGGGGCAAGCTATCTCCAAGAGACCCAGTACTTC; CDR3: CASSEWQGASYLQETQYF
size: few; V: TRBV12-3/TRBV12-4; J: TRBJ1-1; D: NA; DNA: TGTGCCAGCAGCCCGACCGACAGCAACACTAAAGCTTTCTTT; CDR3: CASSPTDSNTKAFF
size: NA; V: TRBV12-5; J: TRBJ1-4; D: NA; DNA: TGTGCTAGTGGTTCCTCAGGGAATGAAAAACTGTTTTTT; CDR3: CASGSSGNEKLFF
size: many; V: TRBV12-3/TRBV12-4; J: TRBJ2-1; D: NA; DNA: TGTGCCAGCAGTTCCGCCCTAGGTCTACGTAACAATGAGCAGTTCTTC; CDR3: CASSSALGLRNNEQFF
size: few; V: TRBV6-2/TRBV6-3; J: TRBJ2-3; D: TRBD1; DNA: TGTGCCAGCAGTTCTATGACAGGGGATGCCACAGATACGCAGTATTTT; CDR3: CASSSMTGDATDTQYF
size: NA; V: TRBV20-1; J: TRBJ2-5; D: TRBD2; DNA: TGCAGTGCCCCGACCGGACTAGCCCGAGAGACCCGGTACTTC; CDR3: CSAPTGLARETRYF
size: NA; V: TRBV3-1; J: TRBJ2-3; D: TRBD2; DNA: TGTGCCAGCAGCTTGCGGACTAGCGGGGGCCCCGGGGGCACAGATACGCAGTATTTT; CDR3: CASSLRTSGGPGGTDTQYF
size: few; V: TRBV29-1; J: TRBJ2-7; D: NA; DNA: TGCAGCGTTGAGCCCAGGGAACAAAACGAGCAGTACTTC; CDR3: CSVEPREQNEQYF
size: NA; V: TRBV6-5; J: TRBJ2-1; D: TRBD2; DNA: TGTGCCAGCAGTTACTCGATCCTAACCGGGACTAGCGGGAGGGCCTCCTACAATGAGCAGTTCTTC; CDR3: CASSYSILTGTSGRASYNEQFF
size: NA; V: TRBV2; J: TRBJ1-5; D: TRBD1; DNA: TGTGCCAGCAGTGAAGGGACAGGGGGATGGCCCCAGCATTTT; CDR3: CASSEGTGGWPQHF
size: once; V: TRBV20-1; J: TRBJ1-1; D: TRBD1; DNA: TGCAGTGCCCCAGGGGGGATACGGGCTGAAGCTTTCTTT; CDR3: CSAPGGIRAEAFF
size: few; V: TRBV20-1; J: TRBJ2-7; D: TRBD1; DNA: TGCAGTGCTAGAAGCCGTGGGGACAGGGTGGCCGAGCAGTACTTC; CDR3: CSARSRGDRVAEQYF
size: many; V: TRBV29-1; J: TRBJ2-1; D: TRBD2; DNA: TGCAGCGTTGTGGACGGGAGGGCCCGTAGTGAGCAGTTCTTC; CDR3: CSVVDGRARSEQFF
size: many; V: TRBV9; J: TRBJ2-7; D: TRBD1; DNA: TGTGCCAGCAGCGTGGGACAGGGGGACTACGAGCAGTACTTC; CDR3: CASSVGQGDYEQYF
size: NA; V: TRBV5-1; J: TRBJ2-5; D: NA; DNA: TGCGCCAGCAGCCCAGGGACCAGTAGCATCGAGACCCAGTACTTC; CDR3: CASSPGTSSIETQYF
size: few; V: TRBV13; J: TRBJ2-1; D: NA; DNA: TGTGCCAGCAGCTTAGGCCTCGGGCTAGCTGAATACAATGAGCAGTTCTTC; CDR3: CASSLGLGLAEYNEQFF
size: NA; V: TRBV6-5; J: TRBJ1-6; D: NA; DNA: TGTGCCAGCAGTTACCCATCCAGGGATAATTCACCCCTCCACTTT; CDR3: CASSYPSRDNSPLHF
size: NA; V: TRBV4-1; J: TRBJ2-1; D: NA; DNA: TGCGCCAGCAGCCACGGCAACCGGGCCCCGACATCCAGTGAGCAGTTCTTC; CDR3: CASSHGNRAPTSSEQFF
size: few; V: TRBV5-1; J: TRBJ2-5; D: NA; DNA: TGCGCCAGCAGCTTGGCTTGGGAGAGAGAGACCCAGTACTTC; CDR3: CASSLAWERETQYF
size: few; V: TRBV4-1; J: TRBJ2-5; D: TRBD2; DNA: TGCGCCAGCAGCCAGAGACTAGCGGCGAGACAAGAGACCCAGTACTTC; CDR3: CASSQRLAARQETQYF
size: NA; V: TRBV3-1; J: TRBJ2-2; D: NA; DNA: TGTGCCAGCAGCCGATCGACTAGTCCCGACACCGGGGAGCTGTTTTTT; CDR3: CASSRSTSPDTGELFF
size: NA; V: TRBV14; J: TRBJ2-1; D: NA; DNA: TGTGCCAGCAACCGAGATGCGACGGACTCCTACAATGAGCAGTTCTTC; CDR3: CASNRDATDSYNEQFF
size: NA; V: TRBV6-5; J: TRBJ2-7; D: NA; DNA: TGTGCCAGCAGGAGGACAGACTCGGGCGAGCAGTACTTC; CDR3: CASRRTDSGEQYF